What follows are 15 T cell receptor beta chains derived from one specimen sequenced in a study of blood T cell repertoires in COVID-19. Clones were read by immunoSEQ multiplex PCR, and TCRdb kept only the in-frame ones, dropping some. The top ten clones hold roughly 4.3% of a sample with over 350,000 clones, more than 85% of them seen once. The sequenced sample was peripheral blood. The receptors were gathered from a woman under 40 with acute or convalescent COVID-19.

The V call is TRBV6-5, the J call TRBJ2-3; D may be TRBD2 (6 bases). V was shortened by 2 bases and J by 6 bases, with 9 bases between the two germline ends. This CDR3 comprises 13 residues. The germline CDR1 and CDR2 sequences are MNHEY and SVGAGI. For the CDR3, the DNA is TGTGCCAGCAGTTACACTAGCAGCGATACGCAGTATTTT. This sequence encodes CASSYTSSDTQYF.

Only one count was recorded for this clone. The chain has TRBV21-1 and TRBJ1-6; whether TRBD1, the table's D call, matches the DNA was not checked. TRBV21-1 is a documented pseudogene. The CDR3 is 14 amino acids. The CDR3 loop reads CASSGTGTESPLHF. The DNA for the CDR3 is TGTGCCAGCAGCGGGACAGGGACGGAATCACCCCTCCACTTT.

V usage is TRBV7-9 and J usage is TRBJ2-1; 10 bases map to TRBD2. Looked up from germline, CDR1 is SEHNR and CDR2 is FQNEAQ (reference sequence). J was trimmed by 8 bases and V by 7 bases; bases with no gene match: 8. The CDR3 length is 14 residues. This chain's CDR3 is CASTVSGGIDEQFF. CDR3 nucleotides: TGTGCCAGCACCGTTAGCGGGGGGATAGATGAGCAGTTCTTC.

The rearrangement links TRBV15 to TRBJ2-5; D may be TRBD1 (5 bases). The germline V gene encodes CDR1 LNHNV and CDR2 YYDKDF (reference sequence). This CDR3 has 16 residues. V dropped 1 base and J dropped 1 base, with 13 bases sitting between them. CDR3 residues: CATSRVVWGPQETQYF. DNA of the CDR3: TGTGCCACCAGCAGAGTAGTTTGGGGCCCCCAAGAGACCCAGTACTTC. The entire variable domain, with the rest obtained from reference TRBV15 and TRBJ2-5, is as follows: DAMVIQNPRYQVTQFGKPVTLSCSQTLNHNVMYWYQQKSSQAPKLLFHYYDKDFNNEADTPDNFQSRRPNTSFCFLDIRSPGLGDTAMYLCATSRVVWGPQETQYFGPGTRLLVL.

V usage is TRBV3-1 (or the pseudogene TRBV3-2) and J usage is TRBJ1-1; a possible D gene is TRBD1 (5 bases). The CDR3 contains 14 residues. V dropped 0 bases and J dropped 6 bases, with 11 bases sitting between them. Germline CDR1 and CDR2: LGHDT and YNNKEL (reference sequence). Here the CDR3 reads CASSQDQGNAEAFF. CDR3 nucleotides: TGTGCCAGCAGCCAAGACCAGGGCAATGCTGAAGCTTTCTTT.

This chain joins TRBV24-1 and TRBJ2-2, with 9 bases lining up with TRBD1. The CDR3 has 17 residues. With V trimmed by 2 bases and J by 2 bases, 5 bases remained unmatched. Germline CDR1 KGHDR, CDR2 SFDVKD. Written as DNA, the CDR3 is TGTGCCACCAGTGATTCTTGGGACAGGGATAACACCGGGGAGCTGTTTTTT. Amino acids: CATSDSWDRDNTGELFF.

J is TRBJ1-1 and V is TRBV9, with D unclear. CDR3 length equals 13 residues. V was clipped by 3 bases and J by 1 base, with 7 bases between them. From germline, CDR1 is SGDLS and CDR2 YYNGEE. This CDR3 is CASSAPGNTEAFF. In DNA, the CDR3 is TGTGCCAGCAGCGCCCCCGGGAACACTGAAGCTTTCTTT. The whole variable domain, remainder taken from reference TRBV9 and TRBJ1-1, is DSGVTQTPKHLITATGQRVTLRCSPRSGDLSVYWYQQSLDQGLQFLIQYYNGEERAKGNILERFSAQQFPDLHSELNLSSLELGDSALYFCASSAPGNTEAFFGQGTRLTVV.

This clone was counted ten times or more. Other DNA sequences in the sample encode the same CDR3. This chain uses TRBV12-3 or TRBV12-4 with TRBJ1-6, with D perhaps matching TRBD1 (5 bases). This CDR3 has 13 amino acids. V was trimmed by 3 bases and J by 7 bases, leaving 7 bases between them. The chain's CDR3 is CASSFRGNSPLHF. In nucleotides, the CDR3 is TGTGCCAGCAGTTTTAGGGGAAATTCACCCCTCCACTTT.

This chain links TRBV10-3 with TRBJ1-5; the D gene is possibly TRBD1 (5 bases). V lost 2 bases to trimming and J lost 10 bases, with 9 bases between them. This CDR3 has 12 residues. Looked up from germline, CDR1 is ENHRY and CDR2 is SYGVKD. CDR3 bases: TGTGCCATCAGTGAGACACAGGTCCCCCAGCATTTT. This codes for CAISETQVPQHF.

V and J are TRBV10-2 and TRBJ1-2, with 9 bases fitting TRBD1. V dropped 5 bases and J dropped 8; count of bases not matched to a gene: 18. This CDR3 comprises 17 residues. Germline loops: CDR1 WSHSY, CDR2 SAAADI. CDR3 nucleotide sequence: TGCGCCAGCAGTTCGTCGGACAGGGGCGGGGTGAGAGCGGGCTACACCTTC. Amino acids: CASSSSDRGGVRAGYTF.

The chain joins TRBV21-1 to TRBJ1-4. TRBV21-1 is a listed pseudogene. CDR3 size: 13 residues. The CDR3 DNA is TGTGCCAGCAGCAAATCGGGTAATGAAAAACTGTTTTTT. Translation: CASSKSGNEKLFF.

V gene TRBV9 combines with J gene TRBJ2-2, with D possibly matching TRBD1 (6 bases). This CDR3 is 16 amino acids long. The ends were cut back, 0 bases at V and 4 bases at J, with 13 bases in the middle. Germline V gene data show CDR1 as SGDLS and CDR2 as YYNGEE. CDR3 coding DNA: TGTGCCAGCAGCGTAGGGTCCGGGACAACCACCGGGGAGCTGTTTTTT. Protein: CASSVGSGTTTGELFF.

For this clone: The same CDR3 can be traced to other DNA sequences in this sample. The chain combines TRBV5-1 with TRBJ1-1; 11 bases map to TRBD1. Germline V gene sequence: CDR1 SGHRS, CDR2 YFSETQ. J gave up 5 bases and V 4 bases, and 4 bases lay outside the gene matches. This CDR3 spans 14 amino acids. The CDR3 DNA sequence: TGCGCCAGCAGCCCCGGGACAGGGGGGACTGAAGCTTTCTTT. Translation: CASSPGTGGTEAFF.

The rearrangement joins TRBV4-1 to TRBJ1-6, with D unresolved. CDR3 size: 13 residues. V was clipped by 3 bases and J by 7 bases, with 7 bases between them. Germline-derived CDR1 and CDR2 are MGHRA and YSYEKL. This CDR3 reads CASSQGHNSPLHF. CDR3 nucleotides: TGCGCCAGCAGCCAGGGCCACAATTCACCCCTCCACTTT.

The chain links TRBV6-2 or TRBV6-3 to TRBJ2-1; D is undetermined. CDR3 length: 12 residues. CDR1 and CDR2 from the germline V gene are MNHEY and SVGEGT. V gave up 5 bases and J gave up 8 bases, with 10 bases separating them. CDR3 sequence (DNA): TGTGCCAGCAGTATTCCGTCGGATGAGCAGTTCTTC. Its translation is CASSIPSDEQFF.